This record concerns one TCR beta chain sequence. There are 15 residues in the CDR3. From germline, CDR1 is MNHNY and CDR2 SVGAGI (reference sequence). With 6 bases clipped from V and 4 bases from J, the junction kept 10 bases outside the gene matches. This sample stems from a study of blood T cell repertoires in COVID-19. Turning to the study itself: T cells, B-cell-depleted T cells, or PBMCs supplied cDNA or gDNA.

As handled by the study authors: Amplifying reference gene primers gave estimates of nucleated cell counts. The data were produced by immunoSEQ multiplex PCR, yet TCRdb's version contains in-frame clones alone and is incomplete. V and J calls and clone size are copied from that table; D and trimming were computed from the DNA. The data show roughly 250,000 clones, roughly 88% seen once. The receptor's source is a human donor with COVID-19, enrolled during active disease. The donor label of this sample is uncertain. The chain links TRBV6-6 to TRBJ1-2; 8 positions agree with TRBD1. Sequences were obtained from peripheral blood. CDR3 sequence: CASSPGGQGGYGYTF. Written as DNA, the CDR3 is TGTGCCAGCAGCCCCGGCGGACAGGGAGGCTATGGCTACACCTTC.